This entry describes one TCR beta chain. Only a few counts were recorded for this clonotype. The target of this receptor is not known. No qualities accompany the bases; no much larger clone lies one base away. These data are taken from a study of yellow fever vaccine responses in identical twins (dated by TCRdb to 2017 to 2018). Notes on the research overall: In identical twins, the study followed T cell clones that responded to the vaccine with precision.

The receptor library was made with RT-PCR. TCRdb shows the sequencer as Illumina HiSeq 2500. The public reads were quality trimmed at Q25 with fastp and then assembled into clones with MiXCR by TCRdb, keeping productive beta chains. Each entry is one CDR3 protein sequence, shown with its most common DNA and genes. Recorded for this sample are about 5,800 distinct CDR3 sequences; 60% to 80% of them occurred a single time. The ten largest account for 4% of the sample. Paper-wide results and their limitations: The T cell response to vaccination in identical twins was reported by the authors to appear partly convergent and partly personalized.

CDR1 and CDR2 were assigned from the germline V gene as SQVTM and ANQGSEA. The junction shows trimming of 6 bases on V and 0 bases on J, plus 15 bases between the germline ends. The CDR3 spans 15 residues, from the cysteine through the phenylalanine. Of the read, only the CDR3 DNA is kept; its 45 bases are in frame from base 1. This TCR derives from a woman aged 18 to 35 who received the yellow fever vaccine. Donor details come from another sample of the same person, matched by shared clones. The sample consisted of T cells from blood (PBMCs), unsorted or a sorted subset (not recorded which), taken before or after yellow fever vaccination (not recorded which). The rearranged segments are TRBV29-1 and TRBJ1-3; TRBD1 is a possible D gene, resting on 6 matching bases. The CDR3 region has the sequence CSVQSGGSSGNTIYF. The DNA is TGCAGCGTCCAAAGTGGGGGCAGCTCTGGAAACACCATATATTTT.